This is a list of T cell receptor beta chains from one sample in a study of cytomegalovirus exposure and HLA in healthy donors. Sequencing was performed with immunoSEQ multiplex PCR; in TCRdb, only in-frame clones are kept and a portion is missing. The sample lists 100,000 to 140,000 clones; 55% to 85% were seen once. The sequenced sample was PBMCs. These receptor sequences come from a man aged 25-45 years in good health and CMV-seronegative. Both conserved end residues are trimmed from each CDR3.

TRBV5-1,TRBJ2-2,ASSLAWQGTTGELF
TRBV6-1,TRBJ1-5,ASSGGSNQPQH
TRBV7-2,TRBJ2-7,ASSLMASGAYEQY
TRBV4-2,TRBJ1-1,ASSAKIPNTEAF
TRBV19,TRBJ2-2,ASSLRSPLLAGGDTGELF
TRBV7-9,TRBJ1-5,ASSLARDTYSNQPQH
TRBV6-6,TRBJ1-2,ASSSRTEYYYT
TRBV19,TRBJ2-2,ASSVTGATGELF
TRBV6-5,TRBJ1-2,ASSYRTGNYGYT
TRBV5-4,TRBJ2-3,ASSLGGGGGDTQY
TRBV29-1,TRBJ2-1,SVQPSGGLRQF
TRBV5-1,TRBJ2-3,ASRLPSGGASTDTQY
TRBV18,TRBJ2-3,ASSSRDYLDTQY
TRBV5-1,TRBJ1-2,ASSSGTVRVYGYT
TRBV6-1,TRBJ2-3,ASSDPPGGPTDTQY
TRBV7-9,TRBJ2-2,ASSSWDRGLAGELF
TRBV11-2,TRBJ1-3,ASSLSGTYGNTIY
TRBV5-1,TRBJ2-1,ASSYGQGKSYNEQF
TRBV2,TRBJ2-7,ASSPGYEQY
TRBV7-6,TRBJ2-2,ASTVLDSQVTGELF
TRBV6-5,TRBJ1-5,ASRLGENQPQH
TRBV7-9,TRBJ1-5,ASSAVQGGEGNQPQH
TRBV19,TRBJ2-1,ASSTGTYNEQF
TRBV6-5,TRBJ1-2,ASREGNYGYT
TRBV5-5,TRBJ1-1,ASTEAPNTEAF
TRBV6-1,TRBJ1-1,ASSDLGQPNTEAF
TRBV29-1,TRBJ2-1,SVPETDGTSGHYNEQF
TRBV9,TRBJ2-3,ASSVAASGTDTQY
TRBV28,TRBJ2-7,ASSRLAGGGYEQY
TRBV6-6,TRBJ1-3,ASSYPTGPSGNTIY
TRBV30,TRBJ1-6,AWSVDGTGGSSPLH
TRBV7-9,TRBJ2-1,ASSLPIAGGSFEQF
TRBV28,TRBJ1-1,ASSLEGQGWTEAF
TRBV19,TRBJ2-7,ASSIFGKAYEQY
TRBV6-4,TRBJ2-2,ASSARTGTGELF
TRBV2,TRBJ2-3,ASRQGDHRTDTQY
TRBV29-1,TRBJ1-2,SVQGGQANYGYT
TRBV9,TRBJ2-7,ASGVEGRAGVDEQY
TRBV6-4,TRBJ2-5,ASSRQGGETQY
TRBV29-1,TRBJ2-7,SVSLGAIAYEQY
TRBV18,TRBJ1-1,ASRGAQGNTEAF